These 29 T cell receptor beta chains were sequenced from one sample in a study of shared clonotypes between healthy human individuals. Data came from immunoSEQ multiplex PCR; TCRdb stores just in-frame clones and leaves some out. This table has under 850,000 clones, approximately 77% appearing once. Sequenced sample: memory CD4+ T cells sorted from blood. The subset here: CD45RA-negative fraction. The receptors were gathered from a woman aged 30 to 39 in good health.

This clone was counted at least ten times. V usage is TRBV6-6 and J usage is TRBJ1-2; a weak D match, TRBD1 (6 bases). There are 16 residues in the CDR3. Trimming left V 7 bases short and J 0 bases short, with 18 bases between. CDR1 is MNHNY, CDR2 SVGAGI, per germline (reference sequence). In DNA form, the CDR3 reads TGTGCCAGCACTTTAAAAGGGGACACACCTAACTATGGCTACACCTTC. This gives the protein CASTLKGDTPNYGYTF.

The CDR3 sequence: CASSLGFRARDGNQPQHF. Here the CDR3 DNA reads TGTGCCAGCAGTTTAGGGTTCCGGGCAAGGGATGGCAATCAGCCCCAGCATTTT. The rearrangement uses TRBV28 and TRBJ1-5; no reliable D call. The germline V gene has CDR1 MDHEN and CDR2 SYDVKM. CDR3 length: 18 residues. Trimming shortened V by 2 bases and J by 2 bases, and 19 bases separated the two germline ends. The whole variable domain, filled in from reference TRBV28 and TRBJ1-5, reads DVKVTQSSRYLVKRTGEKVFLECVQDMDHENMFWYRQDPGLGLRLIYFSYDVKMKEKGDIPEGYSVSREKKERFSLILESASTNQTSMYLCASSLGFRARDGNQPQHFGDGTRLSIL.

This chain joins TRBV25-1 and TRBJ2-1, with 7 bases that match TRBD2. The CDR3 totals 15 residues. Germline values: CDR1 MGHDK, CDR2 SYGVNS. V dropped 4 bases and J dropped 4; count of bases not matched to a gene: 7. CDR3 amino acids: CASSGGRESYNEQFF. The CDR3 nucleotides are TGTGCCAGCAGTGGCGGGCGGGAGTCGTACAATGAGCAGTTCTTC.

Of note for this clone: One junction end does not reproduce the germline sequence, and a read error may be involved. Distinct nucleotide sequences in the sample also encode this CDR3. This rearrangement joins TRBV5-1 to TRBJ2-1; a possible D gene is TRBD1 (6 bases). The germline V gene has CDR1 SGHRS and CDR2 YFSETQ. The CDR3 extends over 14 amino acids. The CDR3 nucleotides are TGTGCCAGCAGCTTGGGGGCCGGGGACAATGAGCAGTTCTTC. As protein: CASSLGAGDNEQFF.

V is TRBV25-1 and J is TRBJ2-5; 9 nucleotides line up with TRBD1. CDR1 and CDR2 (germline): MGHDK, SYGVNS. J was trimmed by 4 bases and V by 3 bases; bases with no gene match: 15. The CDR3 length is 18 residues. The chain's CDR3 is CASSDYRDRVGERETQYF. Here the CDR3 DNA reads TGTGCCAGCAGTGACTACCGGGACAGGGTAGGCGAGAGAGAGACCCAGTACTTC.

V and J are TRBV2 and TRBJ2-3; D is perhaps TRBD1 (5 bases). Germline-derived CDR1 and CDR2 are SNHLY and FYNNEI. V lost 7 bases to trimming and J lost 2 bases, with 7 bases between them. The CDR3 is made up of 12 amino acids. The CDR3 coding sequence is TGTGCCAGCAACAGGCACACAGATACGCAGTATTTT. The encoded protein is CASNRHTDTQYF.

The J gene is TRBJ2-5, the V gene TRBV4-2; a weak D match, TRBD2 (5 bases). This CDR3 contains 16 residues. Per germline, CDR1 LGHNA and CDR2 YNFKEQ. The germline V and J ends were trimmed by 3 bases and 5 bases, with 19 bases remaining between them. The CDR3: CASSQGSRARGETQYF. In DNA form, the CDR3 reads TGTGCCAGCAGCCAGGGATCGAGGGCCCGAGGGGAGACCCAGTACTTC.

This clone was seen a handful of times. The chain's CDR3 is CAIKTSGSMGSYEQYF. The CDR3 DNA sequence: TGTGCCATCAAGACTAGCGGGAGTATGGGTTCCTACGAGCAGTACTTC. This rearrangement joins TRBV10-3 to TRBJ2-7; 12 nucleotides match TRBD2. Per the germline V gene, CDR1 is ENHRY and CDR2 is SYGVKD. V gave up 7 bases and J gave up 1 base; unmatched junction bases: 8. This CDR3 contains 16 residues.

The J gene is TRBJ1-4, the V gene TRBV2; no clear D gene. CDR3 length: 13 residues. Germline V CDR1 and CDR2: SNHLY, FYNNEI. V lost 4 bases, J lost 10 bases, and 13 bases lay in between. This CDR3 is CASSAGEYGKLFF. CDR3 nucleotide sequence: TGTGCCAGCAGTGCGGGAGAATACGGAAAACTGTTTTTT.

This rearrangement joins TRBV18 to TRBJ1-5; no clear D. Trimming took 4 bases from V and 0 from J, leaving 7 bases between them. This CDR3 has 14 residues. Germline V CDR1 and CDR2: KGHSH, LQKENI. The CDR3 DNA is TGTGCCAGCTCACTGCAGAATAGCAATCAGCCCCAGCATTTT. It translates to CASSLQNSNQPQHF.

Note on this clone: This same CDR3 is encoded by further DNA sequences in the sample. The chain joins TRBV20-1 to TRBJ2-7; D is ambiguous. The CDR3 is 11 amino acids. The V and J ends lost 3 bases and 4 bases respectively, with 7 bases between them. Germline CDR1 DFQATT, CDR2 SNEGSKA (reference sequence). CDR3 nucleotide sequence: TGCAGTGCTAGTAGTCGTTACGAGCAGTACTTC. The encoded protein is CSASSRYEQYF.

The V gene is TRBV28, the J gene TRBJ2-1; D is perhaps TRBD1 (6 bases). Germline V gene data show CDR1 as MDHEN and CDR2 as SYDVKM. The V end was cut by 3 bases, the J end by 7 bases, with 16 bases between. This CDR3 spans 15 amino acids. CDR3 region: CASSFYPGGSNEQFF. DNA of the CDR3: TGTGCCAGCAGTTTCTACCCTGGGGGCAGTAATGAGCAGTTCTTC.

The chain is built from TRBV28 and TRBJ1-4; D is possibly TRBD1 (5 bases). The CDR3 spans 17 residues. V was pared by 4 bases and J by 0 bases, with 15 bases between. Per the germline V gene, CDR1 is MDHEN and CDR2 is SYDVKM. For the CDR3, the DNA is TGTGCCAGCAGTTCCGGTGGGGACTCCTCAACTAATGAAAAACTGTTTTTT. Its protein product is CASSSGGDSSTNEKLFF.

This chain links TRBV2 with TRBJ2-7; D not resolved. CDR3 length: 12 amino acids. CDR1 is SNHLY and CDR2 is FYNNEI in the germline V gene. V shed 5 bases and J shed 2 bases, with 7 bases lying between them. Written as DNA, the CDR3 is TGTGCCAGCAGTACGGACGCCTACGAGCAGTACTTC. It translates to CASSTDAYEQYF.

V and J are TRBV6-5 and TRBJ2-4, with D unresolved. CDR3 length equals 15 residues. V lost 0 bases, J lost 1 base, and 7 bases lay in between. Germline V lookup: CDR1 MNHEY, CDR2 SVGAGI. The CDR3 nucleotides read TGTGCCAGCAGTTACTCGATTGTGGCCAAAAACATTCAGTACTTC. This gives the protein CASSYSIVAKNIQYF.

J is TRBJ2-1 and V is TRBV1; TRBD2, as called in the table, went unchecked against the DNA. TRBV1 is termed a pseudogene. The CDR3 contains 12 residues. The CDR3 bases are TGCACCGGTGGAGTCGGATACAATGAGCAGTTCTTC. Translation gives CTGGVGYNEQFF.

The DNA of the CDR3 is TGTGCCAGCAGTTTAGTCCCTCGGGGAGGAAACACCATATATTTT. It yields the protein CASSLVPRGGNTIYF. The chain joins TRBV28 to TRBJ1-3; D gene ambiguous. The CDR3 is made up of 15 amino acids. V was clipped by 2 bases and J by 4 bases, with 12 bases between them. Germline V lookup: CDR1 MDHEN, CDR2 SYDVKM.

This chain links TRBV19 with TRBJ1-2; D unresolved. Germline lookup yields CDR1 LNHDA and CDR2 SQIVND (reference sequence). The CDR3 spans 15 residues. V was clipped by 5 bases and J by 2 bases, with 15 bases between them. The chain's CDR3 is CASSPFSRENYGYTF. The CDR3 DNA sequence: TGTGCCAGTAGTCCCTTCTCCCGGGAGAACTATGGCTACACCTTC.

This chain links TRBV2 with TRBJ2-2, with 7 positions matching TRBD2. The CDR3 covers 16 residues. Trimming removed 6 bases from V and 1 base from J; junction bases left unmatched: 8. Germline V gene sequence: CDR1 SNHLY, CDR2 FYNNEI. CDR3: CASRRLADMNTGELFF. The CDR3 nucleotides are TGTGCCAGCAGGCGGCTAGCGGATATGAACACCGGGGAGCTGTTTTTT.

V usage is TRBV7-8 and J usage is TRBJ2-5; either TRBD1 or TRBD2 may fit D (5 bases each). Germline-derived CDR1 and CDR2 are SGHVS and FQNEAQ. This CDR3 region has 15 residues. The V end lost 4 bases, the J end lost 0 bases, and 12 bases lay between the germline ends. This CDR3 reads CASSSLGEYQETQYF. In nucleotides, the CDR3 is TGTGCCAGCAGCTCCTTAGGGGAGTACCAAGAGACCCAGTACTTC. Looking up the rest from reference TRBV7-8 and TRBJ2-5 gives the full variable domain: GAGVSQSPRYKVAKRGQDVALRCDPISGHVSLFWYQQALGQGPEFLTYFQNEAQLDKSGLPSDRFFAERPEGSVSTLKIQRTQQEDSAVYLCASSSLGEYQETQYFGPGTRLLVL.

As to this clone: Other DNA sequences in this specimen translate into the identical CDR3. The J gene is TRBJ2-2, the V gene TRBV28; no definite D call. Germline assignment: CDR1 MDHEN and CDR2 SYDVKM. CDR3 size: 12 residues. Trimming removed 2 bases from V and 7 bases from J, with 5 bases in between. CDR3 in DNA: TGTGCCAGCAGTTTACCTGTCGGGGAGCTGTTTTTT. It specifies CASSLPVGELFF.

The gene calls are TRBV11-2 and TRBJ1-3; tentatively, D is TRBD1 (5 bases). Germline V gives CDR1 SGHAT, CDR2 FQNNGV. CDR3 length equals 16 residues. Trimming stripped 5 bases from V and 0 bases from J, with 14 bases between. The CDR3 here is CASSRGLLHSGNTIYF. The DNA for the CDR3 is TGTGCCAGCAGCAGGGGACTTCTCCACTCTGGAAACACCATATATTTT.

The V gene is TRBV4-2, the J gene TRBJ2-7, with 10 bases lining up with TRBD2. Unmatched junction bases numbered 11, after V lost 3 bases and J lost 6 bases. CDR3 length equals 16 residues. CDR1 is LGHNA, CDR2 YNFKEQ, per germline. In nucleotides, the CDR3 is TGTGCCAGCAGCCAGGACCATAGCGGGAGGCCAGTCGAGCAGTACTTC. Protein sequence: CASSQDHSGRPVEQYF.

The chain carries TRBV7-7 and TRBJ2-1; perhaps TRBD2 as D (6 bases). The CDR3 runs 17 residues. CDR1 and CDR2 from the germline V gene are SSHAT and FNYEAQ (reference sequence). V lost 6 bases to trimming and J lost 2 bases, with 20 bases between them. CDR3 residues: CASRRPGEPTPYNEQFF. The DNA for the CDR3 is TGTGCCAGCAGGAGACCGGGAGAGCCTACCCCCTACAATGAGCAGTTCTTC.

As regards this clone: Other DNA sequences within the sample encode an identical CDR3. DNA of the CDR3: TGTGCCAGCAGTTCGGCGGATCTGAACACTGAAGCTTTCTTT. Protein sequence: CASSSADLNTEAFF. The rearrangement joins TRBV28 to TRBJ1-1; D is undetermined. Trimming removed 4 bases from V and 0 bases from J, with 9 bases in between. CDR1 is MDHEN and CDR2 is SYDVKM in the germline V gene. CDR3 length: 14 residues.

The chain employs TRBV11-2 and TRBJ2-7, with TRBD2 matching 7 bases. CDR1 is SGHAT, CDR2 FQNNGV, per germline. The CDR3 is made up of 15 amino acids. Trimming took 5 bases from V and 0 from J; bases not matched to a gene: 7. CDR3 amino acids: CASSPGTTSSYEQYF. CDR3 DNA: TGTGCCAGCAGCCCGGGGACTACTAGCTCCTACGAGCAGTACTTC.

The chain combines TRBV5-8 with TRBJ2-7, with 7 positions matching TRBD1. CDR3 length: 15 residues. Trimming took 1 base from V and 3 from J; bases not matched to a gene: 7. In germline, CDR1 is SGHTS, CDR2 YDEGEE. The CDR3 here is CASSLPGQILYEQYF. The DNA of the CDR3 is TGTGCCAGCAGCTTGCCGGGACAGATCCTCTACGAGCAGTACTTC.

This chain links TRBV9 with TRBJ2-3; D call uncertain. There are 12 residues in the CDR3. The V end lost 3 bases, the J end lost 8 bases, and 10 bases lay between the germline ends. In germline, CDR1 is SGDLS, CDR2 YYNGEE. The DNA for the CDR3 is TGTGCCAGCAGCGAGGCTAGTGGTACGCAGTATTTT. It codes for CASSEASGTQYF.

This clone was seen only a few times. Other DNA sequences of this sample code for an identical CDR3. The genes are TRBV5-1 and TRBJ1-3, with TRBD1 as a possible D gene (5 bases). Trimming stripped 4 bases from V and 2 bases from J, with 10 bases between. The CDR3 runs to 14 residues. Per germline, CDR1 SGHRS and CDR2 YFSETQ. CDR3 residues: CASSPGTAGNTIYF. CDR3 DNA sequence: TGCGCCAGCAGCCCGGGGACGGCTGGAAACACCATATATTTT.